One and the same sample provided the 2 T cell receptor beta chains below, sequenced in a study of tumor and adjacent non-tumor tissue in lung cancer. A modified ARM-PCR protocol with three rounds of nested PCR amplified TCRbeta. TCRdb reprocessed the multiplex PCR reads via MiXCR and lists one record per CDR3 protein. Of about 80,000 distinct CDR3 sequences detected, 55% to 70% appear once; the ten largest clones hold roughly 13%. This sample's RNA came from whole unsorted tissue. Sequenced material: lung tumor tissue. The receptors were sampled from a woman aged 70-85 years with non-small cell lung cancer.

Turning to this clonotype: The CDR3 ends on some other residue instead of the conserved phenylalanine or tryptophan, so this is likely a read error. The V gene is TRBV7-3, the J gene TRBJ2-1, with no clear D. Germline CDR1 and CDR2: SGHTA and FQGTGA. The CDR3 contains 13 residues. V dropped 3 bases and J dropped 7 bases, with 10 bases sitting between them. CDR3 region: CASSLGTPNEQFL. CDR3 in DNA: TGTGCCAGCAGCTTGGGTACTCCAAATGAGCAGTTCCTC.

About this clonotype itself: Germline is not matched at one junction end, which may reflect a read error. This chain connects TRBV10-3 to TRBJ1-6; D ambiguous. The CDR3 consists of 16 residues. The germline V gene encodes CDR1 ENHRY and CDR2 SYGVKD. CDR3 DNA: TGTGCCATCAGTGAGACGAAGAGTTCCTATAATTCACTTCTCCAATTT. It encodes CAISETKSSYNSLLQF.